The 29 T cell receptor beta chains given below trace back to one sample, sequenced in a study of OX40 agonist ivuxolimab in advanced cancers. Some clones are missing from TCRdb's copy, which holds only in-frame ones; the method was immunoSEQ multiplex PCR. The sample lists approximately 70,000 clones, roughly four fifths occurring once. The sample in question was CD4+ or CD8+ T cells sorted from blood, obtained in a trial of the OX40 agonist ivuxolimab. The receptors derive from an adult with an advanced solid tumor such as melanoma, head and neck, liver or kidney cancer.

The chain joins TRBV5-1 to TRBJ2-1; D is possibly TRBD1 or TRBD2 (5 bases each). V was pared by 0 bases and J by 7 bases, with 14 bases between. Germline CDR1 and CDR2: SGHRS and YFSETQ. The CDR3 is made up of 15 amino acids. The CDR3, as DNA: TGCGCCAGCAGCTTGGGAGGGGCAGGTGGGAATGAGCAGTTCTTC. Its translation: CASSLGGAGGNEQFF.

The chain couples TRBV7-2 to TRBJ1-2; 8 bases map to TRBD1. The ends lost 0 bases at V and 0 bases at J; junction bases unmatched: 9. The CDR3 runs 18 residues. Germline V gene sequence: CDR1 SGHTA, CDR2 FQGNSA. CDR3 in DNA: TGTGCCAGCAGCTTAGCGGCCGGGACAGGATTAACTAACTATGGCTACACCTTC. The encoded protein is CASSLAAGTGLTNYGYTF. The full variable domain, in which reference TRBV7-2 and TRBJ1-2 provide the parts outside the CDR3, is GAGVSQSPSNKVTEKGKDVELRCDPISGHTALYWYRQSLGQGLEFLIYFQGNSAPDKSGLPSDRFSAERTGGSVSTLTIQRTQQEDSAVYLCASSLAAGTGLTNYGYTFGSGTRLTVV.

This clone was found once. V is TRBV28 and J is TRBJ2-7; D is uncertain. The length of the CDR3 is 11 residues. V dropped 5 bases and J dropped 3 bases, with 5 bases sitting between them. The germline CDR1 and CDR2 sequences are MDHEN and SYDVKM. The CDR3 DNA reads TGTGCCAGCAGTGGCAACTACGAGCAGTACTTC. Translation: CASSGNYEQYF.

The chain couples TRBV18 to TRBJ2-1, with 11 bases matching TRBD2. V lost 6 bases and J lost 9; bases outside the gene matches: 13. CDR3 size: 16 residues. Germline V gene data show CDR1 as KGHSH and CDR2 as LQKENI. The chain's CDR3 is CASSPVAGGRVGEQFF. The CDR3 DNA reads TGTGCCAGCTCTCCTGTAGCGGGAGGGCGTGTTGGTGAGCAGTTCTTC.

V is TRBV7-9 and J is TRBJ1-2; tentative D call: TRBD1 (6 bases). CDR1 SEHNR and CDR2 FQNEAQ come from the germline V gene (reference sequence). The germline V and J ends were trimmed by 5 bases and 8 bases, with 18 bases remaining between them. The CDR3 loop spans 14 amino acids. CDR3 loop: CASSPQTGRYGYTF. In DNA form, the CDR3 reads TGTGCCAGCAGCCCCCAGACAGGACGGTACGGCTACACCTTC.

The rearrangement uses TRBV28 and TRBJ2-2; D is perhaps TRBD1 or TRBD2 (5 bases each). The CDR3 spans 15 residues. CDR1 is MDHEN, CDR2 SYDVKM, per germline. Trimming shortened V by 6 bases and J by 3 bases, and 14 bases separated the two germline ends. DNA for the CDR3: TGTGCCAGCAGGAATGGGGGAACCTACACCGGGGAGCTGTTTTTT. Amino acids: CASRNGGTYTGELFF.

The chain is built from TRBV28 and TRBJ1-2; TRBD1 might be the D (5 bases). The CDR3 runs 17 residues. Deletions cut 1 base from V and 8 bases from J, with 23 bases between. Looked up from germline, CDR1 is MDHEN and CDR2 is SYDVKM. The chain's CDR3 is CASSLLAPGTKLGGYTF. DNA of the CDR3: TGTGCCAGCAGTTTATTGGCCCCCGGGACCAAATTAGGGGGCTACACCTTC.

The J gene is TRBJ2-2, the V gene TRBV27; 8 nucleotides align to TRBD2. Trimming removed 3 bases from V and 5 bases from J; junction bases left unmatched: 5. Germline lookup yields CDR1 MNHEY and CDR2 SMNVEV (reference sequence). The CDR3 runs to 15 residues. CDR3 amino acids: CASSFGSGGTGELFF. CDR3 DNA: TGTGCCAGCAGTTTTGGGAGCGGGGGTACCGGGGAGCTGTTTTTT.

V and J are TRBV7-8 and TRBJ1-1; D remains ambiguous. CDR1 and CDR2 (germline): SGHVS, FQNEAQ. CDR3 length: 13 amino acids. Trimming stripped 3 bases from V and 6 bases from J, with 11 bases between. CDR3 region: CASSFSGRPEAFF. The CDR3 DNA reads TGTGCCAGCAGCTTCTCTGGACGGCCTGAAGCTTTCTTT.

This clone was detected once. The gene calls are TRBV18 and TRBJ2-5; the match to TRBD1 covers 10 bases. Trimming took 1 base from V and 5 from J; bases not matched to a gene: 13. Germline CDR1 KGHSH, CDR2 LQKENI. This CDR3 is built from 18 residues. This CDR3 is CASSPRRVGQGVDETQYF. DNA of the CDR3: TGTGCCAGCTCACCACGGCGTGTAGGACAGGGGGTCGATGAGACCCAGTACTTC.

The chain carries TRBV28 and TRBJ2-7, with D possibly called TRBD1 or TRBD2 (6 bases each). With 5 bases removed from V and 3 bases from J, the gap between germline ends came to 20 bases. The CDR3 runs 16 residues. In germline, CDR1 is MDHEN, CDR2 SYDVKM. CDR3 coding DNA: TGTGCCAGCAGTGGCCTCCCAGGGGACTCGGACTACGAGCAGTACTTC. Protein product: CASSGLPGDSDYEQYF.

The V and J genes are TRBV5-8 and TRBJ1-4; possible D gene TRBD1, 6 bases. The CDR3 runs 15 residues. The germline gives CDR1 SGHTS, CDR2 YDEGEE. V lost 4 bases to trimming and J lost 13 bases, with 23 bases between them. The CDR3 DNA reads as TGTGCCAGCAGCCGACTAGGGGGGCTCGGGGTCGGACTGTTTTTT. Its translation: CASSRLGGLGVGLFF.

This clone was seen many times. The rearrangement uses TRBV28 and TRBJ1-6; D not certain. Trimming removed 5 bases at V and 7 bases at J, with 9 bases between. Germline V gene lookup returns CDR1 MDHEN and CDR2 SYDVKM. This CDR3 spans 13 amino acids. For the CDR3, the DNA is TGTGCCAGCAGTGACGATTGGAATTCACCCCTCCACTTT. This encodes CASSDDWNSPLHF.

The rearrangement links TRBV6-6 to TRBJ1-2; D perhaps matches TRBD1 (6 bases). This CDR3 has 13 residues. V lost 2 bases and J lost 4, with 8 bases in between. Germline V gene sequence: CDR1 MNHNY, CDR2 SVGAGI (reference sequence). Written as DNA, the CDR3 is TGTGCCAGCAGTTACACAGGGTTCTATGGCTACACCTTC. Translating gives CASSYTGFYGYTF.

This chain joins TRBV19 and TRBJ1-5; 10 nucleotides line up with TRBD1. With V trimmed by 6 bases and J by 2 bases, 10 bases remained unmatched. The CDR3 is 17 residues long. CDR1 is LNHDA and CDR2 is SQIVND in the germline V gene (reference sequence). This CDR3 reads CASRARTGGGGNQPQHF. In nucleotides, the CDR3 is TGTGCCAGTAGAGCCAGGACAGGGGGGGGTGGCAATCAGCCCCAGCATTTT.

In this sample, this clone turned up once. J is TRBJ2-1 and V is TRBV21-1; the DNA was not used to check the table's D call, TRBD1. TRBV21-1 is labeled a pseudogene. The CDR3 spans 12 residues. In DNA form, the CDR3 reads TGTGCCAGCAGCAAGACAGAAAAGGAGCAGTTCTTC. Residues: CASSKTEKEQFF.

The CDR3 sequence is CALRVLTSGRDGELFF. The DNA of the CDR3 is TGTGCCCTCCGAGTATTGACTAGCGGGAGAGACGGGGAGCTGTTTTTT. V usage is TRBV30 and J usage is TRBJ2-2; 12 nucleotides align to TRBD2. The CDR3 has 16 amino acids. The J segment lost 7 bases and the V segment lost 8 bases, leaving 14 bases of the junction unmatched. The germline gives CDR1 GTSNPN, CDR2 SVGIG (reference sequence).

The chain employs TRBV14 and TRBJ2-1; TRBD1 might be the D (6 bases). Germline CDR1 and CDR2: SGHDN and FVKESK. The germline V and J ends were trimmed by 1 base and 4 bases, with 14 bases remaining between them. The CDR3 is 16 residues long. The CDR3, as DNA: TGTGCCAGCAGCCAAGGATGGCAGGGGCTGTACAATGAGCAGTTCTTC. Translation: CASSQGWQGLYNEQFF.

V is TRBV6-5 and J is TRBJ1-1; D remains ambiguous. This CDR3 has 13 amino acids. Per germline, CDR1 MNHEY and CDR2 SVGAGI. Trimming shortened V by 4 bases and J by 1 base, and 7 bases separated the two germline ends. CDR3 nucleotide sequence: TGTGCCAGCAGTTTTCACCCGAACACTGAAGCTTTCTTT. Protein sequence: CASSFHPNTEAFF.

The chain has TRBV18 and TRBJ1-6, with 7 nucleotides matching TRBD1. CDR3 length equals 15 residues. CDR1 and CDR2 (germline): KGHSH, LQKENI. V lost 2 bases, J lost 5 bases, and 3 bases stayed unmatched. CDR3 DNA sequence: TGTGCCAGCTCACCATCAGGGGGGAATAATTCACCCCTCCACTTT. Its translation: CASSPSGGNNSPLHF.

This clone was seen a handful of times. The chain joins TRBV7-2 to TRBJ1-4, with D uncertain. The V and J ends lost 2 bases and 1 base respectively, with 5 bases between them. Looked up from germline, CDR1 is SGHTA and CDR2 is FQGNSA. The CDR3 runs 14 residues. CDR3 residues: CASSLSITNEKLFF. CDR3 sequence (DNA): TGTGCCAGCAGCTTATCTATAACTAATGAAAAACTGTTTTTT.

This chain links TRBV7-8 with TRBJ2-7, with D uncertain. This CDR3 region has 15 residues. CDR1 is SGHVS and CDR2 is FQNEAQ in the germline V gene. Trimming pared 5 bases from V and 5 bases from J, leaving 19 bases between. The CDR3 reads CASSTWWNPQDEQYF. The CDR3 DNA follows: TGTGCCAGCAGCACCTGGTGGAATCCCCAGGACGAGCAGTACTTC.

The CDR3 loop reads CASSDWRGNQPQHF. The DNA of the CDR3 is TGTGCCAGTAGTGACTGGCGGGGCAATCAGCCCCAGCATTTT. The chain is built from TRBV19 and TRBJ1-5; D uncertain. The CDR3 totals 14 residues. The germline gives CDR1 LNHDA, CDR2 SQIVND (reference sequence). V was clipped by 5 bases and J by 2 bases, with 10 bases between them.

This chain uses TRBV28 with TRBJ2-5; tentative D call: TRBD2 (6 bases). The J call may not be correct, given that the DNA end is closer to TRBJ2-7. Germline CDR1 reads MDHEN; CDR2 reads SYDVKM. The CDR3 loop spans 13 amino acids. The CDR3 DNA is TGTGCCAGCTTCGGGCGGGATCACTACGAGCAGTACTTC. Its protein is CASFGRDHYEQYF.

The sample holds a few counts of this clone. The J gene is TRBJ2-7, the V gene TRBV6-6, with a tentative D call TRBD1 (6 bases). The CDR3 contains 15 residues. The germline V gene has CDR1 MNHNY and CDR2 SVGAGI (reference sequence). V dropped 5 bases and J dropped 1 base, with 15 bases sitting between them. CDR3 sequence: CASSPTGRKSYEQYF. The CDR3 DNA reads TGTGCCAGCAGTCCCACAGGGAGAAAGTCCTACGAGCAGTACTTC.

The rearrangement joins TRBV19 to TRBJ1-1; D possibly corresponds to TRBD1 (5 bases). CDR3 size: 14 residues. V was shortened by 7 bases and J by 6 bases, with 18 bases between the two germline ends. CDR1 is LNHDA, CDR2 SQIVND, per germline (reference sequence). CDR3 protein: CASTPGGTRPEAFF. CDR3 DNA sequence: TGTGCCAGTACCCCTGGGGGAACCCGGCCTGAAGCTTTCTTT.

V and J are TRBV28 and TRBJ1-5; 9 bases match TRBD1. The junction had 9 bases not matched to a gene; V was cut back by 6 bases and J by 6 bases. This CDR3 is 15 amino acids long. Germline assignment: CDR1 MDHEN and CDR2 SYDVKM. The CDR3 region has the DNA TGTGCCAGCAGCGCCGGGACAGGGATACTTCAGCCCCAGCATTTT. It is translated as CASSAGTGILQPQHF.

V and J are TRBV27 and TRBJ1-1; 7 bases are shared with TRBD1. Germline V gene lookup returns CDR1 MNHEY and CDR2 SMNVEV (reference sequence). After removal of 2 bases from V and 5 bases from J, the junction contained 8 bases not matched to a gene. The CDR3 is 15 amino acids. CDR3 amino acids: CASSLQGGIGTEAFF. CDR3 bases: TGTGCCAGCAGTTTACAGGGGGGTATTGGAACTGAAGCTTTCTTT.

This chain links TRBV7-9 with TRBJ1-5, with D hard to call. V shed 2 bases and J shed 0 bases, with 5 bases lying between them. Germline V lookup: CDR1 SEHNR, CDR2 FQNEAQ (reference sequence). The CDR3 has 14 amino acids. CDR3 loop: CASSLLGSNQPQHF. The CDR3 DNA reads TGTGCCAGCAGCTTATTGGGTAGCAATCAGCCCCAGCATTTT.